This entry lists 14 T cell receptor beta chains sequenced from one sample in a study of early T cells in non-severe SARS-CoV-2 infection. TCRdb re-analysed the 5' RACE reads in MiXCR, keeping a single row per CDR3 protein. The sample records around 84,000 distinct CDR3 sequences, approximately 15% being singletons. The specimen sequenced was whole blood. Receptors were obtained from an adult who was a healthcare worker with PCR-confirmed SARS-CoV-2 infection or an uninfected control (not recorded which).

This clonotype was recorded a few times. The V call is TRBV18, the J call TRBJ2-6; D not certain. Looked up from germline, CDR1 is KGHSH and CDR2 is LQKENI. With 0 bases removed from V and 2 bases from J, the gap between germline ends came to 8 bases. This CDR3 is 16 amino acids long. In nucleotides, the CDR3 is TGTGCCAGCTCACCACCGTCCAGGACTGGGGCCAACGTCCTGACTTTC. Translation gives CASSPPSRTGANVLTF.

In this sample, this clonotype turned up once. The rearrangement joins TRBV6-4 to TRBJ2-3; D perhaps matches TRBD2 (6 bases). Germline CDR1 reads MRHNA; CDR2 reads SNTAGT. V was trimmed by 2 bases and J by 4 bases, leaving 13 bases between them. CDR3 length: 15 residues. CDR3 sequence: CASSDRGGGPDTQYF. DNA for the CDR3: TGTGCCAGCAGTGACAGGGGAGGAGGACCAGATACGCAGTATTTT.

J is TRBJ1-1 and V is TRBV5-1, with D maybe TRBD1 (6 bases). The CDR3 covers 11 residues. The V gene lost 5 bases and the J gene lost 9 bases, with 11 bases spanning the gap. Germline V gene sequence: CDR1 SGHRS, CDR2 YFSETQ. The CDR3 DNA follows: TGCGCCAGCAGTACTCAGGGGAAAGCTTTCTTT. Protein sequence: CASSTQGKAFF. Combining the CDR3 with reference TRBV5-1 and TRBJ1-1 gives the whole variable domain KAGVTQTPRYLIKTRGQQVTLSCSPISGHRSVSWYQQTPGQGLQFLFEYFSETQRNKGNFPGRFSGRQFSNSRSEMNVSTLELGDSALYLCASSTQGKAFFGQGTRLTVV.

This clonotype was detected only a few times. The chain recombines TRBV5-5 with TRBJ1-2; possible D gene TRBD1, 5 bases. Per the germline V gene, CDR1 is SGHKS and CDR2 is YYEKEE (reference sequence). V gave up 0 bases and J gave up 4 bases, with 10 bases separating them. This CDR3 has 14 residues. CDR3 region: CASSLAPGRYGYTF. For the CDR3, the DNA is TGTGCCAGCAGCTTGGCGCCAGGGCGCTATGGCTACACCTTC.

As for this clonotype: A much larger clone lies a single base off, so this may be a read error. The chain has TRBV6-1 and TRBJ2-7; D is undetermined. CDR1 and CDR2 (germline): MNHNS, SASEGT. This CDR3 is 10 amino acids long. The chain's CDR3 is CASNSYGQYF. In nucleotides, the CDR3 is TGTGCCAGCAACTCCTACGGGCAGTACTTC.

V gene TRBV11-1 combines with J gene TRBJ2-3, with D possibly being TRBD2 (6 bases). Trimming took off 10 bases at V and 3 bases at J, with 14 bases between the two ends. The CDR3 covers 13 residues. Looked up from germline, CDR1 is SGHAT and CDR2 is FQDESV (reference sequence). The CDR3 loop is CAIVRAGTDTQYF. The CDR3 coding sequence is TGTGCCATCGTAAGGGCGGGAACAGATACGCAGTATTTT.

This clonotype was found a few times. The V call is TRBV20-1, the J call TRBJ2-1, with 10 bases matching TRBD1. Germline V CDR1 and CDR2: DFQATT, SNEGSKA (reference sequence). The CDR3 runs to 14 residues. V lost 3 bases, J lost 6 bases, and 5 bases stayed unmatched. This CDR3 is CSASFRDRGNEQFF. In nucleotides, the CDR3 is TGCAGTGCTAGCTTCCGGGACAGGGGCAATGAGCAGTTCTTC.

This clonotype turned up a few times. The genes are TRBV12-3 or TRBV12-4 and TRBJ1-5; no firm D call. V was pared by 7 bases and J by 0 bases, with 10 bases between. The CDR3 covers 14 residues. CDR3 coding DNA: TGTGCCAGCACCTTAGTTAATAGCAATCAGCCCCAGCATTTT. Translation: CASTLVNSNQPQHF.

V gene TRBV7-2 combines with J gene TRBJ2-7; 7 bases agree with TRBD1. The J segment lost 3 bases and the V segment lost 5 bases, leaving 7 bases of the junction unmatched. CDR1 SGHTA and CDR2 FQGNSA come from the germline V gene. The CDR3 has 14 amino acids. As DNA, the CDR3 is TGTGCCAGCAGCAGCGGACAGGCTCGCTACGAGCAGTACTTC. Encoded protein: CASSSGQARYEQYF.

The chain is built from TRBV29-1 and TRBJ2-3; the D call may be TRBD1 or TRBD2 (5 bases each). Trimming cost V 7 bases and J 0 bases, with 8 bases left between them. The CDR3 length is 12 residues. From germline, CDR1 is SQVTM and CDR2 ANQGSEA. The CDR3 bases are TGCAGCGGGGGACCAAGCACAGATACGCAGTATTTT. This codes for CSGGPSTDTQYF.

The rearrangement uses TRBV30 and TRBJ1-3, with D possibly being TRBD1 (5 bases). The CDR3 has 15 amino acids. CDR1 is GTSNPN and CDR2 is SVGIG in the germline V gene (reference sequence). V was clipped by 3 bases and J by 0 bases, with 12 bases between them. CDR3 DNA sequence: TGTGCCTGGAGCCCGGGGCCTAGCTCTGGAAACACCATATATTTT. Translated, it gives CAWSPGPSSGNTIYF.

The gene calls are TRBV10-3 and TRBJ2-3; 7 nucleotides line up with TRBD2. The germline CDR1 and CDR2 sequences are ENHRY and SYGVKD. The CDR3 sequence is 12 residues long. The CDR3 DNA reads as TGTGCGGTGAGCGGGATAGAGGATACGCAGTATTTT. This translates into CAVSGIEDTQYF.

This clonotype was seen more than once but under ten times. The CDR3 sequence: CASSREETQYF. As DNA, the CDR3 is TGTGCCAGCAGCCGCGAAGAGACCCAGTACTTC. This chain joins TRBV5-6 and TRBJ2-5; D is ambiguous. V was shortened by 4 bases and J by 3 bases, with 4 bases between the two germline ends. The CDR3 is made up of 11 amino acids. Germline assignment: CDR1 SGHDT and CDR2 YYEEEE. Supplemented by reference TRBV5-6 and TRBJ2-5, the full variable domain reads DAGVTQSPTHLIKTRGQQVTLRCSPKSGHDTVSWYQQALGQGPQFIFQYYEEEERQRGNFPDRFSGHQFPNYSSELNVNALLLGDSALYLCASSREETQYFGPGTRLLVL.

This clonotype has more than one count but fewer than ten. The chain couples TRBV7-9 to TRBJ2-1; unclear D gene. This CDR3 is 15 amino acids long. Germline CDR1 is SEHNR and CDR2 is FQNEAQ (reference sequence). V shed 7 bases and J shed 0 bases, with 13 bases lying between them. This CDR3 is CASTLRAGSYNEQFF. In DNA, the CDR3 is TGTGCCAGCACCCTCCGTGCAGGCTCCTACAATGAGCAGTTCTTC. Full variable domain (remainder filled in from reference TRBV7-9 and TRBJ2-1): DTGVSQNPRHKITKRGQNVTFRCDPISEHNRLYWYRQTLGQGPEFLTYFQNEAQLEKSRLLSDRFSAERPKGSFSTLEIQRTEQGDSAMYLCASTLRAGSYNEQFFGPGTRLTVL.